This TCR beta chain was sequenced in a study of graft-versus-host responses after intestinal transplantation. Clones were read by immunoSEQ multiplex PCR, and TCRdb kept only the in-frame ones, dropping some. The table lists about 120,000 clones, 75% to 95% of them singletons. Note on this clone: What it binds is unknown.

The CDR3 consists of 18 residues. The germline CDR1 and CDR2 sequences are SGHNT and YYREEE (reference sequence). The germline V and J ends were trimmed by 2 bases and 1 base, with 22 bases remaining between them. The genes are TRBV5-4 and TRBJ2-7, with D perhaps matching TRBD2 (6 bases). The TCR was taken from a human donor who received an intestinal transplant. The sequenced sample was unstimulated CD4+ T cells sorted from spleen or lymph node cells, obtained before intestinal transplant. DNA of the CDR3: TGTGCCAGCAGCTTAAGTGGCGCGGGAAGGAGTAGGTCCTACGAGCAGTACTTC. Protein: CASSLSGAGRSRSYEQYF.